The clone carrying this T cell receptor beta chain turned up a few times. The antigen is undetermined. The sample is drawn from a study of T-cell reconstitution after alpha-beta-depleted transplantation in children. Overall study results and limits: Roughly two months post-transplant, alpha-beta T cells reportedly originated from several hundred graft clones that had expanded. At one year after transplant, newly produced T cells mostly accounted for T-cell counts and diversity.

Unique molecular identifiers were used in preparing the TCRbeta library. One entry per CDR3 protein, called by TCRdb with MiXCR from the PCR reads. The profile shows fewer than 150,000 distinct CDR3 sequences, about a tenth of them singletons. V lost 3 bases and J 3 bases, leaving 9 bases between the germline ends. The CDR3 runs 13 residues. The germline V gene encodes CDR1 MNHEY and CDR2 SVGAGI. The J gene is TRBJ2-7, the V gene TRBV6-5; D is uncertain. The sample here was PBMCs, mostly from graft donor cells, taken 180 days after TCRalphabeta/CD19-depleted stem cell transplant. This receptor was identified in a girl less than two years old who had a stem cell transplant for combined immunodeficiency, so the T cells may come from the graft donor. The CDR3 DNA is TGTGCCAGCAGTTATAAGTACGGCTACGAGCAGTACTTC. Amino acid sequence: CASSYKYGYEQYF.